These T cell receptor beta chains were read from a single sample in a study of Graves' ophthalmopathy and Graves' hyperthyroidism. Each CDR3 protein is one row after TCRdb ran MiXCR on the multiplex PCR reads. Of about 700,000 distinct CDR3 sequences in the sample, roughly 41% were seen once. Sequenced sample: peripheral blood. The receptor set was obtained from an adult man with Graves' ophthalmopathy. Both conserved end residues are part of each CDR3. The D gene is left open where the match is weak. Clone size, where shown, is once, few, many, or a class for clones that have expanded.

len | j_gene | v_gene | abundance | d_gene | CDR3aa | CDR3nt
16 | TRBJ1-6 | TRBV12-3/TRBV12-4 | many | . | CASSFGRGLVDSPLHF | TGTGCCAGCAGTTTCGGTAGGGGCTTGGTGGATTCACCCCTCCACTTT
14 | TRBJ2-5 | TRBV15 | . | TRBD2 | CATPAGGSGKTQYF | TGTGCAACCCCAGCGGGAGGATCTGGAAAGACCCAGTACTTC
14 | TRBJ2-2 | TRBV7-9 | many | TRBD1 | CASSLTGDTGELFF | TGTGCCAGCAGCTTGACAGGGGACACCGGGGAGCTGTTTTTT
13 | TRBJ2-6 | TRBV19 | many | . | CASRTSGANVLTF | TGTGCCAGTAGAACCTCTGGGGCCAACGTCCTGACTTTC
14 | TRBJ2-1 | TRBV9 | . | TRBD1 | CASSARQGGGEQFF | TGTGCCAGCAGCGCTCGACAGGGGGGGGGTGAGCAGTTCTTC
13 | TRBJ1-1 | TRBV5-1 | . | . | CASSVNLNTEAFF | TGCGCCAGCAGCGTCAACTTGAACACTGAAGCTTTCTTT
13 | TRBJ1-4 | TRBV29-1 | many | . | CSVGGHRGEKLFF | TGCAGCGTTGGGGGGCATAGGGGTGAAAAACTGTTTTTT
16 | TRBJ2-7 | TRBV9 | . | TRBD2 | CASSAGLAGVSYEQYF | TGTGCCAGCAGTGCCGGACTAGCGGGAGTCTCCTACGAGCAGTACTTC
17 | TRBJ2-5 | TRBV7-9 | many | TRBD2 | CASSLVGTSGVQETQYF | TGTGCCAGCAGCTTAGTCGGGACTAGCGGGGTACAAGAGACCCAGTACTTC
15 | TRBJ2-7 | TRBV11-2 | . | TRBD1 | CASSLKGQTSYEQYF | TGTGCCAGCAGCTTAAAGGGACAGACATCCTACGAGCAGTACTTC
14 | TRBJ2-2 | TRBV12-3/TRBV12-4 | . | . | CASSFLLNTGELFF | TGTGCCAGCAGTTTCCTTTTAAACACCGGGGAGCTGTTTTTT
15 | TRBJ1-4 | TRBV19 | many | . | CASTPRRFTNEKLFF | TGTGCCAGTACCCCACGGAGATTTACTAATGAAAAACTGTTTTTT
15 | TRBJ2-5 | TRBV20-1 | many | TRBD2 | CSARGPGLAGETQYF | TGCAGTGCTAGAGGCCCGGGACTAGCGGGAGAGACCCAGTACTTC
12 | TRBJ1-2 | TRBV20-1 | many | TRBD1 | CSVGQANYGYTF | TGCAGTGTAGGACAGGCGAACTATGGCTACACCTTC
15 | TRBJ2-2 | TRBV5-6 | many | . | CASSYRASGTGELFF | TGTGCCAGCAGCTACCGGGCCTCGGGCACCGGGGAGCTGTTTTTT
14 | TRBJ2-7 | TRBV7-8 | many | TRBD2 | CASSGSGGSNEQYF | TGTGCCAGCAGCGGTAGCGGGGGGTCGAACGAGCAGTACTTC
17 | TRBJ2-5 | TRBV10-2 | . | TRBD1 | CASSEETGWVFQGTQYF | TGCGCCAGCAGTGAAGAGACAGGGTGGGTTTTCCAAGGGACCCAGTACTTC
14 | TRBJ1-1 | TRBV20-1 | many | . | CSATIGQLNTEAFF | TGCAGTGCTACCATAGGACAGTTGAACACTGAAGCTTTCTTT
15 | TRBJ2-5 | TRBV19 | . | . | CASSQGDLYQETQYF | TGTGCCAGCAGCCAGGGGGACTTGTACCAAGAGACCCAGTACTTC
15 | TRBJ1-1 | TRBV4-1 | few | . | CASSQVNPANTEAFF | TGCGCCAGCAGCCAAGTGAACCCGGCTAACACTGAAGCTTTCTTT
14 | TRBJ2-5 | TRBV4-2 | many | . | CASSQENRDETQYF | TGTGCCAGCAGCCAAGAAAACAGGGACGAGACCCAGTACTTC
13 | TRBJ2-5 | TRBV3-1 | few | . | CASSQVSSETQYF | TGTGCCAGCAGCCAAGTTAGCTCAGAGACCCAGTACTTC
16 | TRBJ1-1 | TRBV5-1 | many | TRBD1 | CASSDTPGQGLSGAFF | TGCGCCAGCAGCGATACACCGGGACAGGGTCTTAGTGGGGCTTTCTTT
15 | TRBJ1-5 | TRBV19 | many | . | CASSDLGVAGQPQHF | TGTGCCAGTAGTGATCTCGGGGTTGCTGGTCAGCCCCAGCATTTT
15 | TRBJ2-7 | TRBV2 | . | TRBD2 | CASSDFLAGVGEQYF | TGTGCCAGCAGTGATTTCCTAGCGGGAGTTGGTGAGCAGTACTTC
11 | TRBJ2-5 | TRBV29-1 | many | . | CSVDRQETQYF | TGCAGCGTTGACAGACAAGAGACCCAGTACTTC
13 | TRBJ2-7 | TRBV29-1 | . | . | CSVVGRSTYEQYF | TGCAGCGTTGTAGGCAGGTCAACCTACGAGCAGTACTTC
14 | TRBJ1-2 | TRBV19 | . | . | CASSTNNRASGYTF | TGTGCCAGTAGTACCAATAACAGGGCGTCGGGCTACACCTTC
12 | TRBJ1-2 | TRBV11-1 | . | . | CASSYGLRGYTF | TGTGCCAGCAGCTACGGCCTCCGCGGCTACACCTTC